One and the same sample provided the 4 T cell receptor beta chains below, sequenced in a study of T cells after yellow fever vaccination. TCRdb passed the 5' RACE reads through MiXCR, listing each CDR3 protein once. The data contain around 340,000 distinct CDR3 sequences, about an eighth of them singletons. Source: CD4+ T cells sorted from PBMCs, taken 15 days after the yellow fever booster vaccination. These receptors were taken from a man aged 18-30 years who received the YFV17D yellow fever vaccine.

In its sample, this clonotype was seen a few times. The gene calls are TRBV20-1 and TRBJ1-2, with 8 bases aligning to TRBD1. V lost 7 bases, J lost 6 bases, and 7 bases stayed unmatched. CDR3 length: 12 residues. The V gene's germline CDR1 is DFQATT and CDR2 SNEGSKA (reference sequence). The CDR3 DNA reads TGCAGTGGGACAGGGAACCAGAATGGCTACACCTTC. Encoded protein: CSGTGNQNGYTF.

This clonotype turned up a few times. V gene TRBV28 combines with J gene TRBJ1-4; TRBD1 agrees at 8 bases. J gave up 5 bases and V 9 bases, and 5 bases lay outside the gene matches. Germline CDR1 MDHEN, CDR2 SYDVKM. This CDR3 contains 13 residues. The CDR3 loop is CASLDRENEKLFF. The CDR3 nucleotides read TGTGCCAGTCTGGACAGGGAGAATGAAAAACTGTTTTTT.

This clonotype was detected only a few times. CDR3 sequence: CASSFQFYEQFF. Here the CDR3 DNA reads TGTGCCAGCAGCTTCCAGTTTTATGAGCAGTTCTTC. The chain has TRBV5-5 and TRBJ2-1; no clear D gene. The CDR3 length is 12 residues. V was trimmed by 2 bases and J by 8 bases, leaving 8 bases between them. Germline lookup yields CDR1 SGHKS and CDR2 YYEKEE (reference sequence).

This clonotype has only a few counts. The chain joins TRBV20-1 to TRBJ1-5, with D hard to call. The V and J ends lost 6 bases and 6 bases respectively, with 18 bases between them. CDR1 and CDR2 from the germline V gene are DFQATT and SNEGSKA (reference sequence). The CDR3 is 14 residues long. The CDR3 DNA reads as TGCAGTGCCCTACCCGGGGAGTGGAGTCAGCCCCAGCATTTT. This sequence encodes CSALPGEWSQPQHF.